One sample yielded the 4 T cell receptor beta chains listed below, sequenced in a study of CD8+ T cells in alopecia areata (dated by TCRdb to 2017 to 2018). The sample's treatment or condition label is to be understood as: oral pan-JAK inhibitor, 5-10 mg twice daily. The method was the immunoSEQ multiplex PCR assay. RNA was extracted from all samples and reverse transcribed into cDNA as template for TCR sequencing. The table was pulled from immuneACCESS by TCRdb, which kept in-frame rearrangements only. Such tables lose some clones; where checked, under half of the loss comes from unresolved V genes, and the rest has no known cause. The sample profile shows under 300,000 clones; 60% of them were found once. The ten biggest clones cover roughly 0.93% of the sample. The sample here was CD4+ T cells sorted from blood, taken around week 54, from a patient treated with tofacitinib. Receptor source: a human donor with alopecia areata.

The rearrangement joins TRBV9 to TRBJ2-1, with 9 bases that match TRBD2. Germline CDR1 is SGDLS and CDR2 is YYNGEE. The CDR3 contains 16 residues. After removal of 0 bases from V and 8 bases from J, the junction contained 9 bases not matched to a gene. CDR3 region: CASSVAGRGGSDEQFF. Written as DNA, the CDR3 is TGTGCCAGCAGCGTAGCTGGGCGGGGGGGCTCGGATGAGCAGTTCTTC.

The CDR3 sequence: CASSPFGGTNTGELFF. The CDR3 region has the DNA TGTGCCAGCTCCCCGTTTGGCGGGACGAACACCGGGGAGCTGTTTTTT. The chain employs TRBV18 and TRBJ2-2; a weak D match, TRBD2 (6 bases). Germline CDR1 and CDR2: KGHSH and LQKENI. This CDR3 spans 16 amino acids. Between the trimmed V and J ends, which lost 6 bases and 0 bases, there was a span of 14 bases.

The V gene is TRBV30, the J gene TRBJ1-2; D ambiguous. The CDR3 consists of 13 residues. Trimming took 4 bases from V and 2 from J, leaving 11 bases between them. The V gene's germline CDR1 is GTSNPN and CDR2 SVGIG (reference sequence). The CDR3 nucleotides are TGTGCCTGGACAGCGGCCAGGAACTATGGCTACACCTTC. It is translated as CAWTAARNYGYTF. The variable domain in full, with the rest retrieved from reference TRBV30 and TRBJ1-2, is SQTIHQWPATLVQPVGSPLSLECTVEGTSNPNLYWYRQAAGRGLQLLFYSVGIGQISSEVPQNLSASRPQDRQFILSSKKLLLSDSGFYLCAWTAARNYGYTFGSGTRLTVV.

The chain employs TRBV20-1 and TRBJ1-1; D is unresolved. The CDR3 runs to 10 residues. The V end was cut by 6 bases, the J end by 0 bases, with 2 bases between. Germline V gives CDR1 DFQATT, CDR2 SNEGSKA (reference sequence). Here the CDR3 reads CSALNTEAFF. Here the CDR3 DNA reads TGCAGTGCCTTGAACACTGAAGCTTTCTTT.